The 23 T cell receptor beta chains in this list originate from one sample, sequenced in a study of blood T cells in healthy people across ages. The use of a sample-barcoded 5' primer and a J-beta primer mix characterized a second PCR of 7 to 11 cycles. TCRdb redid the calling of the 5' RACE reads with MiXCR, one entry per CDR3 protein. The sample shows some 1,000,000 distinct CDR3 sequences, approximately 26% of them seen only once. These records were also assigned to another study, of T cells of mothers and their children.

The sample taken for sequencing was blood. These receptor sequences come from a girl under 10 years old in good health.

The chain is built from TRBV20-1 and TRBJ2-7; unclear D gene. The ends were cut back, 0 bases at V and 1 base at J, with 10 bases in the middle. Germline V gene data show CDR1 as DFQATT and CDR2 as SNEGSKA (reference sequence). The CDR3 consists of 14 residues. CDR3 bases: TGCAGTGCTAGAGATTTAAACGGATCCTACGAGCAGTACTTC. Its protein is CSARDLNGSYEQYF.

In its sample, this clonotype was seen a few times. The rearrangement links TRBV6-1 to TRBJ1-5, with a tentative D call TRBD1 (6 bases). Per germline, CDR1 MNHNS and CDR2 SASEGT. V gave up 2 bases and J gave up 7 bases, with 15 bases separating them. The CDR3 totals 15 residues. This chain's CDR3 is CASSENMGGRQPQHF. CDR3 DNA: TGTGCCAGCAGTGAAAACATGGGGGGGCGACAGCCCCAGCATTTT.

This clonotype was counted a few times. The chain has TRBV25-1 and TRBJ2-5; 9 bases are shared with TRBD1. The assigned J gene may be wrong: the sequence end matches TRBJ2-7 better. Per germline, CDR1 MGHDK and CDR2 SYGVNS. The CDR3 spans 16 residues. The CDR3 protein is CATTYSRTGATYEQYF. CDR3 DNA sequence: TGTGCCACCACATACTCCAGGACAGGGGCGACCTACGAGCAGTACTTC.

This clonotype appeared a few times. The rearrangement joins TRBV24-1 to TRBJ1-1; D possibly corresponds to TRBD1 (5 bases). V was shortened by 4 bases and J by 11 bases, with 19 bases between the two germline ends. Germline V CDR1 and CDR2: KGHDR, SFDVKD. The CDR3 runs 14 residues. As DNA, the CDR3 is TGTGCCACCAGTGACAAGACAGCGACGAACAGGGCTTTCTTT. This translates into CATSDKTATNRAFF.

This clonotype was observed at least ten times. The CDR3 DNA reads as TGCAGCATCCACCCGGGGGACACTGAAGCTTTCTTT. Amino acids: CSIHPGDTEAFF. The V call is TRBV29-1, the J call TRBJ1-1; a possible D gene is TRBD1 (5 bases). Trimming left V 8 bases short and J 3 bases short, with 13 bases between. In germline, CDR1 is SQVTM, CDR2 ANQGSEA. The CDR3 covers 12 residues. The complete variable domain, with remaining parts taken from reference TRBV29-1 and TRBJ1-1, reads SAVISQKPSRDICQRGTSLTIQCQVDSQVTMMFWYRQQPGQSLTLIATANQGSEATYESGFVIDKFPISRPNLTFSTLTVSNMSPEDSSIYLCSIHPGDTEAFFGQGTRLTVV.

There are a few counts of this clonotype. The gene calls are TRBV28 and TRBJ2-7; perhaps TRBD1 as D (5 bases). The germline V and J ends were trimmed by 8 bases and 5 bases, with 16 bases remaining between them. The germline V gene encodes CDR1 MDHEN and CDR2 SYDVKM. The CDR3 covers 13 residues. The CDR3 is CASGLRGRNEQYF. The CDR3 nucleotides read TGTGCCAGCGGCCTTAGGGGCCGGAACGAGCAGTACTTC.

The chain recombines TRBV14 with TRBJ2-5; D call uncertain. With the DNA end fitting TRBJ2-1 better, the J assignment may be wrong. CDR1 and CDR2 from the germline V gene are SGHDN and FVKESK. CDR3 length: 12 amino acids. The CDR3 loop is CASSPPGPEQFF. The CDR3 DNA reads as TGTGCCAGCAGCCCACCCGGTCCCGAGCAGTTCTTC.

The chain recombines TRBV20-1 with TRBJ2-5, with 11 nucleotides matching TRBD2. TRBJ2-7 matches the DNA end more closely, so the J call is doubtful. Germline CDR1 and CDR2: DFQATT and SNEGSKA (reference sequence). The CDR3 length is 18 residues. CDR3 sequence (DNA): TGCAGTGCTAGGGGGACAGGGCGAGGGGGACTAGCGGCCTACGAGCAGTACTTC. Protein sequence: CSARGTGRGGLAAYEQYF.

J is TRBJ1-2 and V is TRBV10-3; D may be TRBD1 (5 bases). Germline V lookup: CDR1 ENHRY, CDR2 SYGVKD. Trimming took off 8 bases at V and 6 bases at J, with 10 bases between the two ends. There are 11 residues in the CDR3. The CDR3 is CAIEGPDGYTF. The DNA for the CDR3 is TGTGCCATCGAGGGGCCGGATGGCTACACCTTC.

In its sample, this clonotype was seen a few times. The chain combines TRBV6-4 with TRBJ1-5; D is perhaps TRBD1 (6 bases). Germline loops: CDR1 MRHNA, CDR2 SNTAGT. The ends were cut back, 8 bases at V and 3 bases at J, with 14 bases in the middle. The CDR3 is 14 residues long. CDR3 nucleotide sequence: TGTGCCAGCTCCCACCGGGACAACAATCAGCCCCAGCATTTT. It specifies CASSHRDNNQPQHF.

This clonotype appeared once. The J gene is TRBJ2-4, the V gene TRBV27; 8 nucleotides align to TRBD1. V lost 3 bases to trimming and J lost 3 bases; unmatched junction nucleotides: 10. Per the germline V gene, CDR1 is MNHEY and CDR2 is SMNVEV (reference sequence). CDR3 length: 17 residues. CDR3 sequence reads: CASSFGGLTGGKNIQYF. CDR3 nucleotide sequence: TGTGCCAGCAGTTTTGGGGGACTTACAGGGGGCAAAAACATTCAGTACTTC.

This clonotype was counted between two and nine times. The chain combines TRBV27 with TRBJ2-7; 8 nucleotides match TRBD1. The CDR3 spans 13 residues. Germline V gene lookup returns CDR1 MNHEY and CDR2 SMNVEV (reference sequence). The trim removed 6 bases at V and 11 bases at J, leaving 12 bases unmatched. CDR3 DNA sequence: TGTGCCAGCAGGCCAGAAACCGGACAGGGAGAGTACTTC. Translating gives CASRPETGQGEYF.

The chain couples TRBV29-1 to TRBJ1-2; D is unclear. Trimming left V 3 bases short and J 8 bases short, with 10 bases between. Germline assignment: CDR1 SQVTM and CDR2 ANQGSEA. CDR3 length equals 11 residues. The CDR3 DNA reads TGCAGCGTTGAGAAGGGCCAGGGCTACACCTTC. It codes for CSVEKGQGYTF.

This clonotype turned up a few times. This chain joins TRBV27 and TRBJ2-1, with D maybe TRBD2 (5 bases). TRBJ2-5 matches the DNA end more closely, so the J call is doubtful. Germline assignment: CDR1 MNHEY and CDR2 SMNVEV (reference sequence). The length of the CDR3 is 14 residues. The DNA for the CDR3 is TGTGCCAGCAGTTTAGGGAGCGACCCTGAGACCCAGTACTTC. Residues: CASSLGSDPETQYF.

In its sample, this clonotype was seen many times. The chain employs TRBV4-1 and TRBJ2-3, with D possibly being TRBD2 (7 bases). CDR1 is MGHRA, CDR2 YSYEKL, per germline. The CDR3 is made up of 17 amino acids. Trimming took off 0 bases at V and 5 bases at J, with 18 bases between the two ends. CDR3 loop: CASSQDQMGGGGDTQYF. The CDR3 nucleotides read TGCGCCAGCAGCCAAGATCAAATGGGGGGAGGGGGAGATACGCAGTATTTT.

This clonotype has only a few counts. The V call is TRBV24-1, the J call TRBJ2-4, with D unresolved. V dropped 4 bases and J dropped 0 bases, with 9 bases sitting between them. The germline gives CDR1 KGHDR, CDR2 SFDVKD. The CDR3 is made up of 15 amino acids. CDR3 protein: CATSETVLAKNIQYF. CDR3 coding DNA: TGTGCCACCAGTGAGACCGTCCTAGCCAAAAACATTCAGTACTTC.

The chain joins TRBV9 to TRBJ2-7, with D possibly TRBD2 on 5 matching bases. The CDR3 is 15 residues long. The germline CDR1 and CDR2 sequences are SGDLS and YYNGEE. V was trimmed by 0 bases and J by 3 bases, leaving 13 bases between them. The CDR3 here is CASSVDWTAYYEQYF. The CDR3, as DNA: TGTGCCAGCAGCGTAGACTGGACTGCCTACTACGAGCAGTACTTC.

The V gene is TRBV5-1, the J gene TRBJ2-7; D remains ambiguous. CDR1 is SGHRS and CDR2 is YFSETQ in the germline V gene. Trimming cost V 1 base and J 5 bases, with 10 bases left between them. CDR3 length equals 13 residues. CDR3 sequence reads: CASSLYGYDEQYF. CDR3 coding DNA: TGCGCCAGCAGCTTGTATGGGTACGACGAGCAGTACTTC.

V and J are TRBV2 and TRBJ1-2, with no clear D. The CDR3 extends over 16 amino acids. Germline V CDR1 and CDR2: SNHLY, FYNNEI. Deletions cut 4 bases from V and 7 bases from J, with 22 bases between. The CDR3 loop is CASSANLPRVSGGYTF. The CDR3 region has the DNA TGTGCCAGCAGTGCCAACCTACCCCGGGTCTCAGGTGGCTACACCTTC. Combining the CDR3 with reference TRBV2 and TRBJ1-2 gives the whole variable domain EPEVTQTPSHQVTQMGQEVILRCVPISNHLYFYWYRQILGQKVEFLVSFYNNEISEKSEIFDDQFSVERPDGSNFTLKIRSTKLEDSAMYFCASSANLPRVSGGYTFGSGTRLTVV.

This chain links TRBV4-1 with TRBJ2-5; the match to TRBD2 covers 9 bases. The end of the DNA fits TRBJ2-1 better, so the J call may be wrong. The CDR3 has 17 residues. The germline V gene encodes CDR1 MGHRA and CDR2 YSYEKL. This CDR3 reads CASSQDPISGSTGEQFF. The CDR3 DNA follows: TGCGCCAGCAGCCAAGATCCTATTAGCGGGAGTACGGGTGAGCAGTTCTTC.

The gene calls are TRBV12-5 and TRBJ2-1; D possibly uses TRBD1 or TRBD2 (7 bases each). The V gene's germline CDR1 is LGHNT and CDR2 FRNRAP. The CDR3 contains 20 residues. Deletions cut 7 bases from V and 1 base from J, with 29 bases between. The CDR3 is CASDLPGGERSGSSYNEQFF. For the CDR3, the DNA is TGTGCTAGTGACCTCCCAGGGGGGGAACGCTCCGGTAGTTCCTACAATGAGCAGTTCTTC.

This chain uses TRBV4-1 with TRBJ1-4; D remains ambiguous. This CDR3 has 13 residues. V gave up 4 bases and J gave up 7 bases, with 10 bases separating them. Germline V gene lookup returns CDR1 MGHRA and CDR2 YSYEKL. CDR3: CASSLTRREKLFF. The CDR3 DNA reads TGCGCCAGCAGCCTCACAAGGCGTGAAAAACTGTTTTTT.

The rearrangement links TRBV29-1 to TRBJ2-7; 8 positions agree with TRBD1. In germline, CDR1 is SQVTM, CDR2 ANQGSEA. The J segment lost 3 bases and the V segment lost 6 bases, leaving 4 bases of the junction unmatched. This CDR3 is built from 12 residues. The CDR3 coding sequence is TGCAGCGTCTTGACAGGGGACTACGAGCAGTACTTC. Protein: CSVLTGDYEQYF.